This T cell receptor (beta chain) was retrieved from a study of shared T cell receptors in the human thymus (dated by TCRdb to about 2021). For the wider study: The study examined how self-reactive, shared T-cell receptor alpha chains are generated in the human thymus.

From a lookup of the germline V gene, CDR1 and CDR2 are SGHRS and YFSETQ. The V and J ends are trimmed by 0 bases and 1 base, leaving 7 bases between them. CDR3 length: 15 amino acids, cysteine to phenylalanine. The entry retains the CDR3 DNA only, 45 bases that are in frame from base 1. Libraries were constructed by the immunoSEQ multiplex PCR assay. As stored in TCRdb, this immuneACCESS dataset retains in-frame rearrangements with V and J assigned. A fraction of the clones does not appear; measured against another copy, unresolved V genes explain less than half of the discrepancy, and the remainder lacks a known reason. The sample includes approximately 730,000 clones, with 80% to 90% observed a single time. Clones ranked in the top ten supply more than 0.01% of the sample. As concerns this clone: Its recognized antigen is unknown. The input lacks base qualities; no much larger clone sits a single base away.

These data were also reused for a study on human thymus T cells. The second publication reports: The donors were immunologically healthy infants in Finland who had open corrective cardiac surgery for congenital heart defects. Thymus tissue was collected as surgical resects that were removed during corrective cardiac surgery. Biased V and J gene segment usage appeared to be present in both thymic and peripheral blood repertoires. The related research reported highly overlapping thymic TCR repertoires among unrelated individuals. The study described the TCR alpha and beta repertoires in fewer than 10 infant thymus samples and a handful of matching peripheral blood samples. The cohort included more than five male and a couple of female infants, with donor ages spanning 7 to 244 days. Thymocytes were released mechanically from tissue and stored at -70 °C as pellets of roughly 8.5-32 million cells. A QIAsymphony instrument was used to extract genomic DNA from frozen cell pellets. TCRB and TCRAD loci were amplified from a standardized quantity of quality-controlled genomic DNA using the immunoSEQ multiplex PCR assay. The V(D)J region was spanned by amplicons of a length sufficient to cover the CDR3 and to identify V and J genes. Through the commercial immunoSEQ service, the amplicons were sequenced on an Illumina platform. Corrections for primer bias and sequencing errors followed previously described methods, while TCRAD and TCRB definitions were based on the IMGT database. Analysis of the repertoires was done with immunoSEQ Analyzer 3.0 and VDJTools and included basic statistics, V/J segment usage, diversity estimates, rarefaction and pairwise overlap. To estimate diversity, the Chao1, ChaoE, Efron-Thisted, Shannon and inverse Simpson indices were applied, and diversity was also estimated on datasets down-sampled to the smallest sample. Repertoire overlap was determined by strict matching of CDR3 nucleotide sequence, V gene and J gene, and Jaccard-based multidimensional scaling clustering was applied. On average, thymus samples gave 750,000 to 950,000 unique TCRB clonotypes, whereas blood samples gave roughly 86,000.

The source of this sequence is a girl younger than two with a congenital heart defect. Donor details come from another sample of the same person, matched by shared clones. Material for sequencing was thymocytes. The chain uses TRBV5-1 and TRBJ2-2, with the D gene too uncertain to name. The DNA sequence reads TGCGCCAGCAGCTTGGGAGGCAGGAACACCGGGGAGCTGTTTTTT. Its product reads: CASSLGGRNTGELFF.